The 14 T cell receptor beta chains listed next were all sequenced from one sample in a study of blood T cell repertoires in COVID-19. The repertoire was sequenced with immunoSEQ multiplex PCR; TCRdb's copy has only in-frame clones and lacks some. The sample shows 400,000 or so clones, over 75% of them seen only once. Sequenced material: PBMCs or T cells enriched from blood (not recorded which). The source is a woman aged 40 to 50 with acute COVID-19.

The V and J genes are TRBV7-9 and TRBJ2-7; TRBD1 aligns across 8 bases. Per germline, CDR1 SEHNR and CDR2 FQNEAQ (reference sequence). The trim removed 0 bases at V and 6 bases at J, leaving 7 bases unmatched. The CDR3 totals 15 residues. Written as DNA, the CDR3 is TGTGCCAGCAGCTTAGCGGTGACAGGGGCCCGCGAGCAGTACTTC. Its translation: CASSLAVTGAREQYF.

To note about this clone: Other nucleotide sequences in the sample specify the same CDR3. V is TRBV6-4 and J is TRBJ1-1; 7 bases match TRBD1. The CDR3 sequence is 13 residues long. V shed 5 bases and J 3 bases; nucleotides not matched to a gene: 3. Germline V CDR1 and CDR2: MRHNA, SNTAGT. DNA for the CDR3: TGTGCCAGCAGTAGTGACAGGGACACTGAAGCTTTCTTT. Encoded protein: CASSSDRDTEAFF.

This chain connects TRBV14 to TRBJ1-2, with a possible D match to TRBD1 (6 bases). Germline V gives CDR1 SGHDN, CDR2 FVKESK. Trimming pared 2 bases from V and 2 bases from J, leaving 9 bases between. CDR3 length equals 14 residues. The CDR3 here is CASSQQTGNYGYTF. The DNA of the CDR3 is TGTGCCAGCAGCCAACAGACAGGAAACTATGGCTACACCTTC.

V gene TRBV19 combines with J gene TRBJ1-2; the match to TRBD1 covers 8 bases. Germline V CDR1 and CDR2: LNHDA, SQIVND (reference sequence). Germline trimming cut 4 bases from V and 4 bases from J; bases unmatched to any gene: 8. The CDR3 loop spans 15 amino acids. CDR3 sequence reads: CASSNSGTGSYGYTF. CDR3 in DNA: TGTGCCAGTAGTAACTCCGGGACAGGAAGCTATGGCTACACCTTC.

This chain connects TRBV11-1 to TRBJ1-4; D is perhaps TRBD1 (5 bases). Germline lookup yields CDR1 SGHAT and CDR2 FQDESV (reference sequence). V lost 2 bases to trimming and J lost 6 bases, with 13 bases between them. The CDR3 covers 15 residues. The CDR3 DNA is TGTGCCAGCAGCTTATATTCGACAGTTGATGAAAAACTGTTTTTT. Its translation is CASSLYSTVDEKLFF.

CDR3 DNA sequence: TGTGCCAGCAGTTACGAACGGACTAGCGGGGGGGCAGGGCAGTTCTTC. Its protein is CASSYERTSGGAGQFF. This rearrangement joins TRBV6-5 to TRBJ2-1; the match to TRBD2 covers 15 bases. Trimming took 2 bases from V and 12 from J; bases not matched to a gene: 8. The germline V gene has CDR1 MNHEY and CDR2 SVGAGI. The CDR3 is 16 residues long.

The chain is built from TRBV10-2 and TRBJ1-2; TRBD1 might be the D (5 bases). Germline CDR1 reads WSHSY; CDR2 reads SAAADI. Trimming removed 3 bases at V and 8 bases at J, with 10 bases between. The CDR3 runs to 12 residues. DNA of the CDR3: TGCGCCAGCAGTGATCAGGGATACGGCTACACCTTC. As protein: CASSDQGYGYTF.

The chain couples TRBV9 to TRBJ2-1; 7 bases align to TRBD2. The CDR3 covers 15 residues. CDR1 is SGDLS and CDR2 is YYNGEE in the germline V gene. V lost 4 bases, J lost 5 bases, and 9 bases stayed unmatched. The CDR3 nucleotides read TGTGCCAGCAGCCCCGGGGCGGGACTAAACAATGAGCAGTTCTTC. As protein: CASSPGAGLNNEQFF.

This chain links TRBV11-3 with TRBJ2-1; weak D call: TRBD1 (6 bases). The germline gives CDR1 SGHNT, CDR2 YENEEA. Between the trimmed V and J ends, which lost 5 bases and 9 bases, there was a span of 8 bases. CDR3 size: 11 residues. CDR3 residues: CASSTGSEQFF. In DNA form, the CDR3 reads TGTGCCAGCAGCACAGGGTCTGAGCAGTTCTTC.

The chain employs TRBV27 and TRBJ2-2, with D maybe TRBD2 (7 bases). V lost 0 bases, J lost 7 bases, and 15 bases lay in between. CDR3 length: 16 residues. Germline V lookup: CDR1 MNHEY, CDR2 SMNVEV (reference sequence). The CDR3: CASSLSGGGGLGELFF. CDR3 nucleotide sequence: TGTGCCAGCAGTTTATCAGGGGGAGGGGGGCTCGGGGAGCTGTTTTTT.

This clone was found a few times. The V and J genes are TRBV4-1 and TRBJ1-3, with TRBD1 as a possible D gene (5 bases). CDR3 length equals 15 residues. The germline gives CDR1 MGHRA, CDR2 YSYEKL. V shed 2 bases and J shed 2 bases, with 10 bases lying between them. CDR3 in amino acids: CASSQNPGTGNTIYF. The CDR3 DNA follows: TGCGCCAGCAGCCAAAATCCAGGGACTGGAAACACCATATATTTT.

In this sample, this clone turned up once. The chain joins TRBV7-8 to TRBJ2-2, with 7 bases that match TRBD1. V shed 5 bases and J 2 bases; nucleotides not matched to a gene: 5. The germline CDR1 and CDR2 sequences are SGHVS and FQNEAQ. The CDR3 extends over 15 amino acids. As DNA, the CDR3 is TGTGCCAGCAGCCCGGACAGGTTCAACACCGGGGAGCTGTTTTTT. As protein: CASSPDRFNTGELFF.

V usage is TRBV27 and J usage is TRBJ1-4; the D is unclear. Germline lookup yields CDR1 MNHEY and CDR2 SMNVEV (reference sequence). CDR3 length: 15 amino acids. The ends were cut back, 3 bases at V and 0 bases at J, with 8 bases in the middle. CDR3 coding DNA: TGTGCCAGCAGTTTGCAGTTTGCAACTAATGAAAAACTGTTTTTT. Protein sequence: CASSLQFATNEKLFF.

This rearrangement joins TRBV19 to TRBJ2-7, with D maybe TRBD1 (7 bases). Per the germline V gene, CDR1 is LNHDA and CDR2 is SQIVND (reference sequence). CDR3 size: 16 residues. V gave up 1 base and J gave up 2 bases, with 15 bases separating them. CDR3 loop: CASSIGGTATTYEQYF. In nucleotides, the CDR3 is TGTGCCAGTAGTATAGGCGGGACAGCGACAACCTACGAGCAGTACTTC.